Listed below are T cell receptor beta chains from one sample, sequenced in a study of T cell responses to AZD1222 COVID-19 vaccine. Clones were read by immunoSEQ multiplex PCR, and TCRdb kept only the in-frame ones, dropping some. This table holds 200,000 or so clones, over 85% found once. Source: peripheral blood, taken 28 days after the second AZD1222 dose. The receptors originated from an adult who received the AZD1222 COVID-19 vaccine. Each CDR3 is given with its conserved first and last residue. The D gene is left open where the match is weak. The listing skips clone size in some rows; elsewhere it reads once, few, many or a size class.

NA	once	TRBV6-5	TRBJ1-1	CASSWGTTLNTEAFF	TGTGCCAGCAGTTGGGGCACTACCTTGAACACTGAAGCTTTCTTT
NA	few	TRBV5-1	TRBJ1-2	CASSLSGVGYTF	TGCGCCAGCAGCTTGTCTGGGGTGGGCTACACCTTC
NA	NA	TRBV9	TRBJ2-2	CASSVAAQGRTGELFF	TGTGCCAGCAGCGTAGCTGCGCAGGGAAGGACCGGGGAGCTGTTTTTT
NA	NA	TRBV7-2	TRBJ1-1	CASSLSQDIAEAFF	TGTGCCAGCAGCTTATCACAGGATATCGCTGAAGCTTTCTTT
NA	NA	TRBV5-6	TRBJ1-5	CASSLPQGPQHF	TGTGCCAGCAGCCTACCCCAAGGGCCCCAGCATTTT
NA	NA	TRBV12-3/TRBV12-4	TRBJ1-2	CASSPFRFRSYTF	TGTGCCAGCAGCCCATTTCGTTTCCGGAGCTACACCTTC
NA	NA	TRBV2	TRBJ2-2	CASRGDGGELFF	TGTGCCAGCAGGGGAGACGGCGGGGAGCTGTTTTTT
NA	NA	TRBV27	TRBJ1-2	CATSRAGSSYGYTF	TGTGCCACCAGCAGGGCGGGGTCTAGCTATGGCTACACCTTC
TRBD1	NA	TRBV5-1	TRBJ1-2	CASSSRTGLHYGYTF	TGCGCCAGCAGCTCAAGGACAGGGCTTCACTATGGCTACACCTTC
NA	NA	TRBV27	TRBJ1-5	CASSSLAGSNQPQHF	TGTGCCAGCAGTTCCCTGGCCGGTAGCAATCAGCCCCAGCATTTT
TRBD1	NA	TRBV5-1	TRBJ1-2	CASSDHRGLHYGYTF	TGCGCCAGCAGCGACCACAGGGGCCTACATTATGGCTACACCTTC
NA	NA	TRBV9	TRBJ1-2	CASTPIGSYGYTF	TGTGCCAGCACCCCTATCGGGTCCTATGGCTACACCTTC
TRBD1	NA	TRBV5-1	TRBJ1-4	CASTQSPRTGPEKLFF	TGCGCCAGCACCCAATCCCCGAGGACAGGGCCAGAAAAACTGTTTTTT
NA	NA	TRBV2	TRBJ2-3	CASSILTETDTQYF	TGTGCCAGCAGTATCTTGACCGAAACAGATACGCAGTATTTT
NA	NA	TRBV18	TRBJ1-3	CASSPREEPDTIYF	TGTGCCAGCTCACCACGGGAGGAGCCGGACACCATATATTTT
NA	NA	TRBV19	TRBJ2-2	CASRTPLNTGELFF	TGTGCCAGTAGGACTCCTCTTAACACCGGGGAGCTGTTTTTT
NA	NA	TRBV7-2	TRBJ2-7	CASETGLSYEQYF	TGTGCCAGCGAGACAGGCCTTTCCTACGAGCAGTACTTC
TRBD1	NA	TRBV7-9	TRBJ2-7	CASSPPGGSYEQYF	TGTGCCAGCAGCCCCCCAGGGGGCAGCTACGAGCAGTACTTC
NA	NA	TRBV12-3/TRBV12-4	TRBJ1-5	CASRLENQPQHF	TGTGCCAGCAGACTGGAGAATCAGCCCCAGCATTTT
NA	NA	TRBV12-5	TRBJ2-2	CASGLVLFGNTGELFF	TGTGCTAGTGGTTTGGTACTGTTTGGGAACACCGGGGAGCTGTTTTTT